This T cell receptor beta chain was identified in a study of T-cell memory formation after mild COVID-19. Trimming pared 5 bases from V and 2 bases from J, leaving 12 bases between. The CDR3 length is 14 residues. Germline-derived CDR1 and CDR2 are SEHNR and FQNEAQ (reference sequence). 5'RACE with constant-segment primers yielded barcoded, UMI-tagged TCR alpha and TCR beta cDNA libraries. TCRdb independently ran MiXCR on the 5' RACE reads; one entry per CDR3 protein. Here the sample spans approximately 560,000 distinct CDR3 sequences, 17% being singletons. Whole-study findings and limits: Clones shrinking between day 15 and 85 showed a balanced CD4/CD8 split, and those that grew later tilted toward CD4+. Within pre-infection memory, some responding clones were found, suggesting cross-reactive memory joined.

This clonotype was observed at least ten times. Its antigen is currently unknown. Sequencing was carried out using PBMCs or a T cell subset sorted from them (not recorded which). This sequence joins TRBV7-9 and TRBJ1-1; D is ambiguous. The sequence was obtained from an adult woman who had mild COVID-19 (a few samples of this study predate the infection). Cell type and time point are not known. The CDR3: CASSPGLSNTEAFF. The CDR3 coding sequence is TGTGCCAGCAGCCCGGGCCTGTCAAACACTGAAGCTTTCTTT.